This passage covers 7 T cell receptor beta chains from one sample sequenced in a study of T cell repertoires in cytomegalovirus infection. TCRdb called the reads again in MiXCR, with one record for every CDR3 protein. This sample has roughly 340,000 distinct CDR3 sequences; roughly 28% occur once, and the top ten carry over 15%. These receptors have no known antigen. Here the sequenced sample was cultured PBMCs, taken from culture after CMV antigen stimulation. The receptors originated from a human donor in good health (CMV status not recorded). Some clones in this sample may be carry-over from other donors' samples.

The rearrangement joins TRBV6-2 or TRBV6-3 to TRBJ2-2; 8 positions agree with TRBD1. Germline-derived CDR1 and CDR2 are MNHEY and SVGEGT. V dropped 6 bases and J dropped 4; count of bases not matched to a gene: 10. CDR3 length equals 16 residues. CDR3 in amino acids: CASSYLQGASTGELFF. CDR3 nucleotides: TGTGCCAGCAGCTACCTCCAGGGGGCTAGCACCGGGGAGCTGTTTTTT.

This clonotype was found many times. The genes are TRBV7-2 and TRBJ1-5; TRBD1 might be the D (5 bases). This CDR3 region has 15 residues. Germline V gene sequence: CDR1 SGHTA, CDR2 FQGNSA. V was trimmed by 2 bases and J by 1 base, leaving 9 bases between them. CDR3 amino acids: CASSLLQGSNQPQHF. The CDR3 DNA reads as TGTGCCAGCAGCTTACTTCAGGGAAGCAATCAGCCCCAGCATTTT.

This clonotype was observed a few times. The chain recombines TRBV19 with TRBJ2-1; 8 bases align to TRBD1. J was trimmed by 10 bases and V by 4 bases; bases with no gene match: 3. The CDR3 runs 12 residues. Germline V gives CDR1 LNHDA, CDR2 SQIVND (reference sequence). CDR3 residues: CASSTGDREQFF. DNA for the CDR3: TGTGCCAGTAGTACAGGGGACAGGGAGCAGTTCTTC.

This clonotype came up a few times. The chain uses TRBV28 and TRBJ1-1; 8 bases map to TRBD1. V dropped 7 bases and J dropped 1; count of bases not matched to a gene: 5. The CDR3 is made up of 14 amino acids. The V gene's germline CDR1 is MDHEN and CDR2 SYDVKM. CDR3 in amino acids: CASTRTGGNTEAFF. In nucleotides, the CDR3 is TGTGCCAGCACCCGTACAGGGGGGAACACTGAAGCTTTCTTT.

This chain connects TRBV20-1 to TRBJ1-2; a weak D match, TRBD1 (6 bases). CDR1 and CDR2 from the germline V gene are DFQATT and SNEGSKA (reference sequence). V was pared by 5 bases and J by 7 bases, with 14 bases between. The CDR3 extends over 12 amino acids. CDR3 nucleotide sequence: TGCAGTGCTCCTATCCAGGGGTCTGGCTACACCTTC. This gives the protein CSAPIQGSGYTF.

The chain employs TRBV19 and TRBJ1-5, with unresolved D. The V gene's germline CDR1 is LNHDA and CDR2 SQIVND (reference sequence). The length of the CDR3 is 17 residues. Trimming removed 7 bases at V and 1 base at J, with 20 bases between. CDR3 sequence: CASTQTAGWGSNQPQHF. CDR3 DNA sequence: TGTGCCAGTACCCAAACGGCGGGGTGGGGAAGCAATCAGCCCCAGCATTTT.

This clonotype was counted between two and nine times. For the CDR3, the DNA is TGTGCCAGCAGTGAATTAGGGACGTTAGACTACGAGCAGTACTTC. As protein: CASSELGTLDYEQYF. The rearrangement joins TRBV25-1 to TRBJ2-7; D tentatively reads TRBD1 or TRBD2 (5 bases each). Germline V lookup: CDR1 MGHDK, CDR2 SYGVNS. Trimming removed 1 base at V and 3 bases at J, with 13 bases between. This CDR3 has 15 residues.